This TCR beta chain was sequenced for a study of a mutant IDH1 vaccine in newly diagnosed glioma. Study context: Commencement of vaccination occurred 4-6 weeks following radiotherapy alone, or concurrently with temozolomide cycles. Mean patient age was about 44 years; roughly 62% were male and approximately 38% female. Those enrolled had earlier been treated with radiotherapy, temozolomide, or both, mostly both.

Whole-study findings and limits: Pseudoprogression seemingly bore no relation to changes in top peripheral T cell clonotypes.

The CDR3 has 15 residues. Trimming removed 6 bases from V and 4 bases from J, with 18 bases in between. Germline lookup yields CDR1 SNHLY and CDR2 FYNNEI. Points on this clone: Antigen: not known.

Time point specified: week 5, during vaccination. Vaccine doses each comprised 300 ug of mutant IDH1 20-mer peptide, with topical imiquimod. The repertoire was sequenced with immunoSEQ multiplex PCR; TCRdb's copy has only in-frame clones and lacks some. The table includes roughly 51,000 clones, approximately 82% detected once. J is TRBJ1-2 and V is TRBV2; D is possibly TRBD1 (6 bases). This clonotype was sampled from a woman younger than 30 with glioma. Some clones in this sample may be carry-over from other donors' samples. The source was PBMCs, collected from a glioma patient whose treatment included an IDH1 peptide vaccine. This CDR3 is CASSQEATGPYGYTF. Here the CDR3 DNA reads TGTGCCAGCAGCCAAGAGGCGACAGGCCCCTATGGCTACACCTTC.